This T cell receptor beta chain was observed in a study of T cell responses to AZD1222 COVID-19 vaccine. Whole-study findings and limits: It was only after the peak T cell response that any repertoires were sampled. Two AZD1222 administrations were followed by greater Spike-specific TCR breadth and depth.

The table came from immunoSEQ multiplex PCR; TCRdb's copy has only in-frame clones and leaves some out. There are approximately 140,000 clones in the sample; around nine tenths occur only once, and 1.1% lies in the top ten. About this clone: The antigen is undetermined.

The CDR3 is 15 amino acids. Germline values: CDR1 KGHDR, CDR2 SFDVKD. V shed 3 bases and J shed 0 bases, with 7 bases lying between them. Pooled together were second doses at about 4 or about 12 weeks. The gene calls are TRBV24-1 and TRBJ2-2; D not resolved. The source material was peripheral blood, sampled 28 days after the second AZD1222 dose. The receptor was derived from an adult who received the AZD1222 COVID-19 vaccine. In DNA form, the CDR3 reads TGTGCCACCAGTGATATCCAGCCGAACACCGGGGAGCTGTTTTTT. Translation: CATSDIQPNTGELFF.